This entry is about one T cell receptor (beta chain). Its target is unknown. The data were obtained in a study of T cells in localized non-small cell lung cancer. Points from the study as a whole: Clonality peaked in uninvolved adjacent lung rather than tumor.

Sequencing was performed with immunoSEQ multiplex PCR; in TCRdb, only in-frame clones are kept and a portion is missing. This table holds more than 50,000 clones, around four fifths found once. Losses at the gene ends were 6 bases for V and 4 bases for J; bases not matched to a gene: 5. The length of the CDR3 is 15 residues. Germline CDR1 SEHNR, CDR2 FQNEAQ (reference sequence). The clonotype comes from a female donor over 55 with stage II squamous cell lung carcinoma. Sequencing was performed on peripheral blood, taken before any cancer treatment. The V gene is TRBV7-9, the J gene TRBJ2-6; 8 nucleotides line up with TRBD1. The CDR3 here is CASRRQGSGANVLTF. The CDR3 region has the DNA TGTGCCAGCAGACGACAGGGGTCCGGGGCCAACGTCCTGACTTTC.